The text below deals with one T cell receptor (beta chain). The target antigen is unknown. This sample was taken from a study of cytomegalovirus exposure and HLA in healthy donors. Study-level results: TCR sequences were mostly rare, though some public TCRs occurred in many donors. Altogether, 160 or so TCR beta chains were recorded as cytomegalovirus-associated.

This CDR3 comprises 15 residues. Trimming took off 3 bases at V and 2 bases at J, with 11 bases between the two ends. CDR1 is SNHLY and CDR2 is FYNNEI in the germline V gene. Measured with immunoSEQ multiplex PCR; TCRdb has only the in-frame clones, and not every one. The table lists about 180,000 clones, about nine tenths of them singletons. The material sequenced was PBMCs. The clonotype comes from a man younger than 30 in good health and CMV-seropositive. The chain has TRBV2 and TRBJ1-5, with D unresolved. CDR3 bases: TGTGCCAGCAGTGAGCAAAGCGGGGGCAATCAGCCCCAGCATTTT. It yields the protein CASSEQSGGNQPQHF.